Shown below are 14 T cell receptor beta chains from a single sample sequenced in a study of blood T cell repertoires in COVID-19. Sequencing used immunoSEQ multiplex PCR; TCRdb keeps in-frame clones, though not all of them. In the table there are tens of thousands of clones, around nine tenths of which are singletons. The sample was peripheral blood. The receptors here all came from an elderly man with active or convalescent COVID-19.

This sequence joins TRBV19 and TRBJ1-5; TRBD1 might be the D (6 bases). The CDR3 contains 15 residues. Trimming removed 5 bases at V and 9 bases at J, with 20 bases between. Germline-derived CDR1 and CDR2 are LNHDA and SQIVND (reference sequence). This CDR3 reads CASSQGSNRHGPQHF. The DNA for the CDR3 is TGTGCCAGTAGTCAGGGGAGCAACCGGCACGGGCCCCAGCATTTT.

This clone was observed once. The CDR3: CASSQDNQLAGTGELFF. The CDR3 DNA is TGTGCCAGCAGCCAAGATAATCAACTAGCGGGCACCGGGGAGCTGTTTTTT. The V call is TRBV3-1 (or the pseudogene TRBV3-2), the J call TRBJ2-2; 9 nucleotides line up with TRBD2. The CDR3 sequence is 17 residues long. Trimming removed 0 bases from V and 4 bases from J; junction bases left unmatched: 6. The germline V gene encodes CDR1 LGHDT and CDR2 YNNKEL (reference sequence).

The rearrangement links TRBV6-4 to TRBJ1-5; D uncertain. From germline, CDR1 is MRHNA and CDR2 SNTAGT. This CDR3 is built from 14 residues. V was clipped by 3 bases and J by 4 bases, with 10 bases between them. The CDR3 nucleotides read TGTGCCAGCAGTGAAGGAGGTGGGAATCAGCCCCAGCATTTT. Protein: CASSEGGGNQPQHF.

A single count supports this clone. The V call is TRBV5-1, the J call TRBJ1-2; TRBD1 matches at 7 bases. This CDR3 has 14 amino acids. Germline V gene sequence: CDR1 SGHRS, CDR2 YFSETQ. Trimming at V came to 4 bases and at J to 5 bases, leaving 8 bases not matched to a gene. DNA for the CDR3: TGCGCCAGCAGCCGGGACAGTCGGGAATATGGCTACACCTTC. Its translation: CASSRDSREYGYTF.

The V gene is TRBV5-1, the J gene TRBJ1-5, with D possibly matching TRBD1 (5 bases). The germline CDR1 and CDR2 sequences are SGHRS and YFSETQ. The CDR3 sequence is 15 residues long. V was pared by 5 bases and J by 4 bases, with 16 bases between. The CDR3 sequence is CASRVGTGGNQPQHF. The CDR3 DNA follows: TGCGCCAGCAGAGTGGGGACGGGGGGGAATCAGCCCCAGCATTTT.

CDR3 sequence (DNA): TGTGCCAGCAGCCGCCTATCCTACAATGAGCAGTTCTTC. The encoded protein is CASSRLSYNEQFF. The chain is built from TRBV11-2 and TRBJ2-1; no clear D gene. The CDR3 totals 13 residues. Per the germline V gene, CDR1 is SGHAT and CDR2 is FQNNGV. V shed 5 bases and J shed 1 base, with 6 bases lying between them.

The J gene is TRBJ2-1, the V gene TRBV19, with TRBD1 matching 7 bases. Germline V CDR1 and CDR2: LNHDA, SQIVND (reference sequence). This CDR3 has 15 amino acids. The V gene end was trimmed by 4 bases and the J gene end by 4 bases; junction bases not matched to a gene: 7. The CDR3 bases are TGTGCCAGTAGTAATCGTGGACAGGTGTACAATGAGCAGTTCTTC. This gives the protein CASSNRGQVYNEQFF.

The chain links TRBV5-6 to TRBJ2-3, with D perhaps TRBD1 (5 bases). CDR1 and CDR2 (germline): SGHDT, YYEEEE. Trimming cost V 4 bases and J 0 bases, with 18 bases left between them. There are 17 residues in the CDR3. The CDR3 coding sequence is TGTGCCAGCAGCCTTCAAAGGGTGTGGGGCAGCACAGATACGCAGTATTTT. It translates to CASSLQRVWGSTDTQYF. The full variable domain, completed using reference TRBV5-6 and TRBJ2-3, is DAGVTQSPTHLIKTRGQQVTLRCSPKSGHDTVSWYQQALGQGPQFIFQYYEEEERQRGNFPDRFSGHQFPNYSSELNVNALLLGDSALYLCASSLQRVWGSTDTQYFGPGTRLTVL.

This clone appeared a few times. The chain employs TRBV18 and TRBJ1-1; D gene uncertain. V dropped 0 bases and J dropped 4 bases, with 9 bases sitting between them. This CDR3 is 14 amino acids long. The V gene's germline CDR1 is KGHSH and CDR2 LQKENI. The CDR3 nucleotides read TGTGCCAGCTCACCACCGGCGCAGGTCACTGAAGCTTTCTTT. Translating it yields CASSPPAQVTEAFF.

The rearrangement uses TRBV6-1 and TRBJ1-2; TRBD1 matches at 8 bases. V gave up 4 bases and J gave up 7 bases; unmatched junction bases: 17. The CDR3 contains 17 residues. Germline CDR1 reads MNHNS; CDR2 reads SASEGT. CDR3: CASSGGLIQGGPFGYTF. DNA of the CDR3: TGTGCCAGCAGTGGAGGCCTAATACAGGGGGGACCTTTTGGCTACACCTTC.

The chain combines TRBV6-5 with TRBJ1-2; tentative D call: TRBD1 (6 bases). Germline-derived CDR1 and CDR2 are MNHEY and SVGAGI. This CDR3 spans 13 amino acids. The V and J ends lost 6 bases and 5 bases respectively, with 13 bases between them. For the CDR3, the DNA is TGTGCCAGCAGCCGGACAGCCTCTTATGGCTACACCTTC. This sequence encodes CASSRTASYGYTF.

CDR3 in amino acids: CASSLSTGASGNTIYF. DNA for the CDR3: TGTGCCAGCAGCCTCTCAACTGGGGCCTCTGGAAACACCATATATTTT. The chain links TRBV5-6 to TRBJ1-3; a possible D gene is TRBD1 (5 bases). Germline V gene lookup returns CDR1 SGHDT and CDR2 YYEEEE. Between the trimmed V and J ends, which lost 4 bases and 0 bases, there was a span of 14 bases. This CDR3 region has 16 residues.

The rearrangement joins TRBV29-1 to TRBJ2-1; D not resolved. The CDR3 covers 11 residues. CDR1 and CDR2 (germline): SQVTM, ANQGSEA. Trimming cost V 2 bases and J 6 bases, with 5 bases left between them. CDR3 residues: CSVEILNEQFF. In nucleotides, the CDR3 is TGCAGCGTTGAAATACTCAATGAGCAGTTCTTC.

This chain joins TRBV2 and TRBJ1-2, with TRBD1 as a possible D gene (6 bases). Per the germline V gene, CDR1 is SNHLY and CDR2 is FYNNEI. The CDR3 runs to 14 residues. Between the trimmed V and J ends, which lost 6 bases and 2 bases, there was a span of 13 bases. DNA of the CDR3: TGTGCCAGCAGGAATAGGGGGATGAACTATGGCTACACCTTC. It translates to CASRNRGMNYGYTF.